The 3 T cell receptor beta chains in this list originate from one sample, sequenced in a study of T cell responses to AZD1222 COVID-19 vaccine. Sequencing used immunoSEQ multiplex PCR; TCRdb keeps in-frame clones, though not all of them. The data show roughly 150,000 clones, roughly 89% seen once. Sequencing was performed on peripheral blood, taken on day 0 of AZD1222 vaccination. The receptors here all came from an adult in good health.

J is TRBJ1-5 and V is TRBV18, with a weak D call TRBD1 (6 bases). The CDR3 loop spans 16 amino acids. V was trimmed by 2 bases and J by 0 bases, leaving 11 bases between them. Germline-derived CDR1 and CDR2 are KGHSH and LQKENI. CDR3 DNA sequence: TGTGCCAGCTCACCATTCTCAGGGGTTAGCAATCAGCCCCAGCATTTT. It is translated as CASSPFSGVSNQPQHF.

Here the CDR3 DNA reads TGTGCCAGCAGTTTATTTGGGACGTCCCCAAATAATTCACCCCTCCACTTT. Its protein product is CASSLFGTSPNNSPLHF. The chain uses TRBV28 and TRBJ1-6; weak D call: TRBD1 (5 bases). V was trimmed by 1 base and J by 5 bases, leaving 15 bases between them. CDR3 length equals 17 residues. CDR1 and CDR2 (germline): MDHEN, SYDVKM.

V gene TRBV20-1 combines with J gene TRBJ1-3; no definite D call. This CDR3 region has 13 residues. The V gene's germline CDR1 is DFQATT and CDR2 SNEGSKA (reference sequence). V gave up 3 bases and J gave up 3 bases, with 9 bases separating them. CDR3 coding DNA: TGCAGTGCTAGTAGAGGGATTGGAAACACCATATATTTT. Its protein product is CSASRGIGNTIYF.